Given below is one T cell receptor beta chain in context. Its antigen is unidentified. These data come from a study of CD8 T cells in Susac syndrome. Study-wide results and caveats: Regarding the TCR sequencing and HLA analysis, the study admitted that a relatively small number of individuals were involved.

The authors carried out high-throughput sequencing of TCR beta. They applied it to CD8+ and CD4+ T cells obtained from blood. The study used healthy donors as controls matched for age and sex. V lost 5 bases and J 5 bases, leaving 9 bases between the germline ends. Germline assignment: CDR1 SGHAT and CDR2 FQNNGV. CDR3 length: 12 residues. RNA, at about 0.45 to 1 ug, was reverse transcribed with random hexamers. Amplification of TCR beta CDR3 by immunoSEQ multiplex PCR spanned 54 Vbeta and 13 Jbeta. TCRdb processed the immunoSEQ multiplex PCR reads anew with MiXCR; each CDR3 protein has one entry. This table has approximately 150,000 distinct CDR3 sequences, 85% to 95% appearing once.

V usage is TRBV11-2 and J usage is TRBJ2-5; tentatively, D is TRBD2 (5 bases). Material: CD4+ T cells from PBMCs. This TCR was sampled from a human donor in good health. CDR3 DNA: TGTGCCAGCAGCCCGGGGTGGGAGACCCAGTACTTC. It is translated as CASSPGWETQYF.